The clone carrying this T cell receptor beta chain was seen only a few times. Its antigen is currently unknown. From 5'RACE with constant-segment primers came TCR alpha and TCR beta cDNA libraries that carried sample barcodes and UMIs. TCRdb analysed the 5' RACE reads with MiXCR anew, one entry per CDR3 protein. Seen here are about 240,000 distinct CDR3 sequences, 8.5% to 9.5% observed once, and the top ten hold 22%. This CDR3 has 17 amino acids. Trimming pared 5 bases from V and 3 bases from J, leaving 20 bases between. The sample comes from a study of T-cell memory formation after mild COVID-19. On the study more broadly: Among the donors, TCR clusters were largely specific to each donor.

Study-wide findings and caveats: While clones contracting from day 15 to 85 were balanced between CD4 and CD8, later expanders leaned CD4+.

Sequencing used PBMCs or a T cell subset sorted from them (not recorded which). The clonotype originates from a man aged 18 to 29 who had mild COVID-19 (a few samples of this study predate the infection). Cell type and time point are not known. The chain couples TRBV12-3 or TRBV12-4 to TRBJ1-5; no definite D call. The DNA for the CDR3 is TGTGCCAGCAGTCCCCGCCGGTCCCTAACCCCCAATCAGCCCCAGCATTTT. Protein sequence: CASSPRRSLTPNQPQHF.